The T cell receptor (beta chain) under discussion was sequenced for a study of blood T cell repertoires in COVID-19. Study at large: The United States, Italy and Spain were the sources of the acute and convalescent COVID-19 samples.

Authors' methods: Counts of nucleated cells, estimated from reference gene primer amplification, were obtained. Sequencing used immunoSEQ multiplex PCR; TCRdb keeps in-frame clones, though not all of them. That table supplies the V and J calls and clone size; D and trimming were determined from the DNA. The sample comprises around 82,000 clones, 80% to 95% of which are singletons, and about 7% rests with the top ten. The clonotype originates from a human donor in a cohort sampled during active COVID-19. Material: peripheral blood.

In DNA form, the CDR3 reads TGTGCCAGCAGCAAAGGGGACAGCGACTACAATGAGCAGTTCTTC. Its translation: CASSKGDSDYNEQFF. The chain employs TRBV5-8 and TRBJ2-1; 7 bases align to TRBD1. CDR3 length: 15 residues. Germline CDR1 SGHTS, CDR2 YDEGEE. V was clipped by 4 bases and J by 3 bases; unmatched bases: 7. Using reference TRBV5-8 and TRBJ2-1 for the parts outside the CDR3, the full variable domain is EAGVTQSPTHLIKTRGQQATLRCSPISGHTSVYWYQQALGLGLQFLLWYDEGEERNRGNFPPRFSGRQFPNYSSELNVNALELEDSALYLCASSKGDSDYNEQFFGPGTRLTVL.